Each of the 7 T cell receptor beta chains below was sequenced from the same sample in a study of blood T cell repertoires in COVID-19. Measured with immunoSEQ multiplex PCR; TCRdb has only the in-frame clones, and not every one. The table lists about 200,000 clones, 85% of them singletons. The sample consisted of peripheral blood. Receptors originate from a woman of 80 years or more with acute or convalescent COVID-19.

J is TRBJ2-7 and V is TRBV25-1, with D tentatively TRBD1 (6 bases). The germline gives CDR1 MGHDK, CDR2 SYGVNS. Trimming removed 4 bases from V and 1 base from J, with 14 bases in between. This CDR3 is 15 amino acids long. Here the CDR3 reads CASSVTGRRSYEQYF. CDR3 coding DNA: TGTGCCAGCAGTGTCACAGGGCGACGGTCCTACGAGCAGTACTTC.

In this sample, this clone turned up a few times. A much larger clone differs from this one at a single base, so this may be a read error. J is TRBJ1-1 and V is TRBV11-2; D unresolved. Trimming pared 0 bases from V and 2 bases from J, leaving 4 bases between. CDR1 and CDR2 (germline): SGHAT, FQNNGV. The CDR3 length is 13 residues. This CDR3 is CASSLDRNTEAFF. The CDR3, as DNA: TGTGCCAGCAGCTTAGACAGAAACACTGAAGCTTTCTTT.

The rearrangement uses TRBV10-3 and TRBJ1-1; weak D call: TRBD1 (5 bases). The CDR3 has 15 amino acids. The V gene lost 7 bases and the J gene lost 0 bases, with 15 bases spanning the gap. CDR1 and CDR2 (germline): ENHRY, SYGVKD. The CDR3 sequence is CAIKSTQGMNTEAFF. CDR3 nucleotides: TGTGCCATCAAGAGTACGCAGGGTATGAACACTGAAGCTTTCTTT.

In its sample, this clone was seen once. V gene TRBV9 combines with J gene TRBJ1-4; tentative D call: TRBD1 (5 bases). The V end was cut by 4 bases, the J end by 2 bases, with 18 bases between. Germline V gene sequence: CDR1 SGDLS, CDR2 YYNGEE. The CDR3 covers 17 residues. CDR3 nucleotides: TGTGCCAGCAGCCCCCCCCACGGTAGGGGCACTAATGAAAAACTGTTTTTT. This encodes CASSPPHGRGTNEKLFF. Looking up the rest from reference TRBV9 and TRBJ1-4 gives the full variable domain: DSGVTQTPKHLITATGQRVTLRCSPRSGDLSVYWYQQSLDQGLQFLIQYYNGEERAKGNILERFSAQQFPDLHSELNLSSLELGDSALYFCASSPPHGRGTNEKLFFGSGTQLSVL.

CDR3 coding DNA: TGTGCCAGCAGTTCTCCTAAAACGTACTACAATGAGCAGTTCTTC. Amino acid sequence: CASSSPKTYYNEQFF. The rearrangement uses TRBV28 and TRBJ2-1; D remains ambiguous. Trimming left V 4 bases short and J 3 bases short, with 13 bases between. The CDR3 runs to 15 residues. Germline CDR1 MDHEN, CDR2 SYDVKM.

The chain is built from TRBV6-1 and TRBJ2-3; 8 positions agree with TRBD1. The CDR3 has 15 amino acids. Trimming took 3 bases from V and 4 from J; bases not matched to a gene: 6. Germline V gene sequence: CDR1 MNHNS, CDR2 SASEGT. The CDR3 here is CASSDRGTGPDTQYF. The CDR3 nucleotides read TGTGCCAGCAGTGACCGAGGGACAGGACCAGATACGCAGTATTTT.

The table lists this clone with a few counts. This chain uses TRBV10-3 with TRBJ1-1; D is possibly TRBD1 (6 bases). The CDR3 totals 15 residues. V lost 7 bases and J lost 1, with 16 bases in between. The V gene's germline CDR1 is ENHRY and CDR2 SYGVKD. CDR3 bases: TGTGCCATCACTTCTTTCGAGACAGGGAACACTGAAGCTTTCTTT. Protein: CAITSFETGNTEAFF.